This paragraph reports one TCR beta chain. The CDR3 runs 17 residues. Losses at the gene ends were 5 bases for V and 6 bases for J; bases not matched to a gene: 12. CDR1 is SNHLY and CDR2 is FYNNEI in the germline V gene. These data originate in a study of T cells in Graves' hyperthyroidism and ophthalmopathy. The CDR3 regions of TCR beta were amplified from RNA transcripts. A set of HTBI primers served as the primers for a first-round RT-PCR of the TCR CDR3. TCRdb passed the multiplex PCR reads through MiXCR, listing each CDR3 protein once. The repertoire holds 610,000 or so distinct CDR3 sequences, with about half as singletons.

This sequence originates from a woman younger than 30 with Graves' hyperthyroidism. The sample taken for sequencing was peripheral blood or thyroid tissue (not recorded which). V is TRBV2 and J is TRBJ2-7; TRBD2 agrees at 14 bases. The CDR3: CASSQGLAGVMGSEQYF. CDR3 DNA: TGTGCCAGCAGTCAGGGACTAGCGGGAGTCATGGGAAGCGAGCAGTACTTC.